Detailed here is one T cell receptor (beta chain). Its antigen is unidentified. Reverse transcription of roughly 0.5 to 1 ug RNA used random hexamers. Coverage of TCR beta CDR3 amplification by immunoSEQ multiplex PCR extended to 54 Vbeta and 13 Jbeta. TCRdb called the immunoSEQ multiplex PCR reads again in MiXCR, with one record for every CDR3 protein. The sample includes 100,000 or so distinct CDR3 sequences, about 93% of them seen just once. This record belongs to a study of CD8 T cells in Susac syndrome. Study-wide results and caveats: The authors acknowledged that their TCR sequencing and HLA analysis involved a relatively small number of individuals.

CDR1 and CDR2 (germline): SGHRS, YFSETQ. Trimming pared 3 bases from V and 6 bases from J, leaving 12 bases between. The CDR3 runs to 13 residues. Sequencing targeted TCR beta in blood CD8+ and CD4+ T cells. Negative isolation yielded the CD8+ and CD4+ T cells, while FACS enriched the TEMRA cells. Source material: CD4+ T cells from PBMCs. This clonotype was obtained from a human donor in good health. The chain couples TRBV5-1 to TRBJ1-1; no clear D gene. The CDR3: CASSWVPEAEAFF. The CDR3 nucleotides read TGCGCCAGCAGCTGGGTTCCGGAGGCTGAAGCTTTCTTT.